The present TCR beta chain was sequenced within a study of shared clonotypes between healthy human individuals. Study overall: Researchers drew samples from a couple of women and three men aged 18 to 49. Study-wide results and caveats: It was expected that sequencing depth would affect clonotype sharing among donors.

Generated by immunoSEQ multiplex PCR, the TCRdb table keeps only in-frame clones and is missing some. The repertoire holds roughly 2.5 million clones, with approximately 92% as singletons. With respect to this clone: Its antigen is not known.

The germline V and J ends were trimmed by 5 bases and 15 bases, with 17 bases remaining between them. Per the germline V gene, CDR1 is SGHTA and CDR2 is FQGTGA. The CDR3 has 12 residues. J is TRBJ2-1 and V is TRBV7-3; D uncertain. Specimen: naive CD4+ T cells sorted from blood. Documented subset: CD45RA+ positively selected. This TCR was sampled from a man aged 18 to 29 in good health. The CDR3 loop reads CASSPDSYNRFF. Written as DNA, the CDR3 is TGTGCCAGCAGCCCTGACTCATACAACCGGTTCTTC.